The rows below give T cell receptor beta chains drawn from one sample of a study of T cells in Graves' hyperthyroidism and ophthalmopathy. One entry per CDR3 protein, called by TCRdb with MiXCR from the multiplex PCR reads. This table has about 46,000 distinct CDR3 sequences, about half appearing once. Input material: peripheral blood or thyroid tissue (not recorded which). These receptors were taken from a woman aged 45 to 65 with Graves' hyperthyroidism. Both conserved end residues are part of each CDR3. Fields, in order: V gene, J gene, CDR3 protein.

TRBV20-1	TRBJ2-3	CSARGVVGRSTDTQYF
TRBV7-9	TRBJ2-5	CASSPRTSGRPQETQYF
TRBV28	TRBJ1-5	CASSPGTRDQPQHF
TRBV19	TRBJ1-2	CASSKGRRGGYTF
TRBV20-1	TRBJ2-7	CSASGLAGGPSNEQYF
TRBV7-3	TRBJ1-2	CASSVGAGPNYGYTF
TRBV2	TRBJ2-3	CASSGADTQYF
TRBV5-1	TRBJ1-5	CASREPGQGSQPQHF
TRBV10-3	TRBJ2-7	CAITEFGRFHEQYF
TRBV7-9	TRBJ1-5	CASSEAGNQPQHF
TRBV20-1	TRBJ2-7	CSARGTTGTSGRSYEQYF
TRBV7-6	TRBJ2-7	CASSPIGGGRALDEQYF
TRBV2	TRBJ2-5	CASSAVDRGQGTQYF
TRBV20-1	TRBJ2-6	CSAKDRSGANVLIF
TRBV25-1	TRBJ1-1	CARDRVVNTEAFF
TRBV9	TRBJ1-1	CASSVSQGGTEAFF
TRBV14	TRBJ1-5	CASSQSGLHQPQHF
TRBV10-1	TRBJ2-2	CASTRSGGPTNTGELFF
TRBV25-1	TRBJ1-1	CASIADVNTEAFF
TRBV10-3	TRBJ1-3	CAISGDVSGSTIYF
TRBV7-9	TRBJ1-4	CASREPGQGVWRNGEKLFF
TRBV7-2	TRBJ2-7	CASSLREGTYEQYF
TRBV13	TRBJ2-7	CASSTGQGRGYYEQYF
TRBV20-1	TRBJ2-7	CSVRISGYSYEQYF
TRBV5-1	TRBJ2-2	CASSPTGQGSGELFF
TRBV7-9	TRBJ2-7	CASSLAASGRSYEQYF
TRBV7-2	TRBJ1-4	CASSQGGEGTEKLFF
TRBV20-1	TRBJ2-5	CSAVDRAGRETQYF
TRBV19	TRBJ2-3	CASTLSRQLNTDTQYF
TRBV2	TRBJ2-3	CATALGGGVADTQYF
TRBV7-8	TRBJ2-7	CASSSGRTSGATYEQYF
TRBV6-1	TRBJ1-1	CASTFPQGEAFF
TRBV11-2	TRBJ2-5	CASSPTSGAVPIGETQYF
TRBV29-1	TRBJ2-7	CSVNKPGTGGYEQYF
TRBV20-1	TRBJ1-1	CSAKAHMNTEAFF
TRBV7-4	TRBJ2-7	CASSYSRTSGRGEQYF
TRBV7-9	TRBJ2-7	CASSRTSGSSYEQYF
TRBV2	TRBJ1-4	CASSGFDRNEKLFF
TRBV19	TRBJ1-4	CASTPGDGYEKLFF
TRBV3-1	TRBJ2-2	CASSPRARRVRTGELFF
TRBV14	TRBJ2-7	CASSQEGQTYEQYF
TRBV29-1	TRBJ1-1	CSVEGRGRPSEAFF
TRBV19	TRBJ1-1	CASSIDLYRLEVLF
TRBV29-1	TRBJ1-2	CSVGVEGIGYTF
TRBV28	TRBJ1-5	CASSWGQGSNQPQHF
TRBV20-1	TRBJ2-5	CSARPRASGLGTQYF
TRBV25-1	TRBJ2-7	CASSAGQVRYEQYF
TRBV7-9	TRBJ2-3	CASSLILAGTDTQYF